One sample yielded the 11 T cell receptor beta chains listed below, sequenced in a study of T cells in Graves' hyperthyroidism and ophthalmopathy. Amplification of TCR beta CDR3 regions used RNA as the template. The TCR CDR3 first-round RT-PCR relied on the HTBI primer set. TCRdb called the multiplex PCR reads again in MiXCR, with one record for every CDR3 protein. The repertoire holds approximately 430,000 distinct CDR3 sequences, with approximately 14% as singletons. The sample consisted of blood. The receptors derive from a woman aged 18-30 years with Graves' hyperthyroidism.

This clonotype was counted many times. As DNA, the CDR3 is TGTGCCAGCAGCCTCTCACTAGCGGGAGGGATCAATGAGCAGTTCTTC. Translating gives CASSLSLAGGINEQFF. The V gene is TRBV2, the J gene TRBJ2-1; 13 nucleotides match TRBD2. Germline assignment: CDR1 SNHLY and CDR2 FYNNEI. The CDR3 runs to 16 residues. The trim removed 6 bases at V and 6 bases at J, leaving 8 bases unmatched.

This clonotype was counted ten times or more. The J gene is TRBJ1-6, the V gene TRBV2, with D possibly being TRBD1 (6 bases). The germline V gene has CDR1 SNHLY and CDR2 FYNNEI. There are 16 residues in the CDR3. Trimming took 3 bases from V and 10 from J, leaving 19 bases between them. The CDR3 loop is CASSDLQTGRLSPLHF. Here the CDR3 DNA reads TGTGCCAGCAGTGACCTTCAGACAGGTAGACTGTCACCCCTCCACTTT.

The rearrangement uses TRBV18 and TRBJ2-7; maybe TRBD1 (5 bases). Trimming shortened V by 3 bases and J by 4 bases, and 16 bases separated the two germline ends. Germline V gene sequence: CDR1 KGHSH, CDR2 LQKENI. The length of the CDR3 is 15 residues. CDR3 residues: CASSPRTQAVYEQYF. The CDR3 DNA sequence: TGTGCCAGCTCACCTCGTACACAGGCAGTGTACGAGCAGTACTTC.

This clonotype has a count of ten or more. This chain uses TRBV6-1 with TRBJ1-1, with no clear D. V lost 5 bases to trimming and J lost 0 bases, with 7 bases between them. The CDR3 runs to 13 residues. The V gene's germline CDR1 is MNHNS and CDR2 SASEGT. The CDR3 reads CASSRVLNTEAFF. DNA of the CDR3: TGTGCCAGCAGTAGGGTCTTGAACACTGAAGCTTTCTTT.

In regard to this clonotype: This could be a read error, since a much larger clone is one nucleotide away. The CDR3 DNA is TGTGCCAGCAGTGCCGGGACAGGGATCACTGAAGCTTTCTTT. Protein: CASSAGTGITEAFF. This rearrangement joins TRBV6-1 to TRBJ1-1; 9 bases are shared with TRBD1. From germline, CDR1 is MNHNS and CDR2 SASEGT. The junction had 4 bases not matched to a gene; V was cut back by 4 bases and J by 4 bases. The length of the CDR3 is 14 residues.

This clonotype has a count of ten or more. This CDR3 is CASSEGGSTQYF. DNA for the CDR3: TGTGCCAGCAGTGAGGGGGGGAGTACGCAGTATTTT. This chain connects TRBV2 to TRBJ2-3; 7 nucleotides agree with TRBD2. The CDR3 length is 12 residues. Trimming removed 3 bases from V and 8 bases from J; junction bases left unmatched: 2. Germline CDR1 SNHLY, CDR2 FYNNEI.

This clonotype has just a few counts. This chain links TRBV4-1 with TRBJ2-5, with 7 nucleotides matching TRBD1. After removal of 1 base from V and 2 bases from J, the junction contained 4 bases not matched to a gene. This CDR3 contains 15 residues. Germline V gene lookup returns CDR1 MGHRA and CDR2 YSYEKL. This CDR3 reads CASSQGPGQQETQYF. CDR3 DNA: TGCGCCAGCAGCCAAGGTCCGGGACAGCAAGAGACCCAGTACTTC.

This clonotype was counted a few times. The chain links TRBV2 to TRBJ2-1; the D gene could be TRBD1 or TRBD2 (5 bases each). Trimming took off 5 bases at V and 7 bases at J, with 6 bases between the two ends. The germline CDR1 and CDR2 sequences are SNHLY and FYNNEI. The CDR3 consists of 11 residues. CDR3 nucleotide sequence: TGTGCCAGCAGTTGGGGGAATGAGCAGTTCTTC. This translates into CASSWGNEQFF.

This clonotype has ten or more counts. The chain couples TRBV18 to TRBJ1-3; D call uncertain. The CDR3 totals 15 residues. CDR1 KGHSH and CDR2 LQKENI come from the germline V gene. V dropped 6 bases and J dropped 2 bases, with 14 bases sitting between them. Here the CDR3 DNA reads TGTGCCAGCTCCCCGAGCAGAAACACTGGAAACACCATATATTTT. Encoded protein: CASSPSRNTGNTIYF.

This chain's CDR3 is CASSFNPNTGELFF. Written as DNA, the CDR3 is TGTGCCAGCAGCTTCAACCCGAACACCGGGGAGCTGTTTTTT. The rearrangement joins TRBV11-3 to TRBJ2-2; D is undetermined. V gave up 3 bases and J gave up 0 bases, with 5 bases separating them. The germline V gene encodes CDR1 SGHNT and CDR2 YENEEA. CDR3 length: 14 residues.

This chain connects TRBV10-3 to TRBJ1-6, with 7 bases matching TRBD1. CDR1 and CDR2 from the germline V gene are ENHRY and SYGVKD. V lost 5 bases, J lost 7 bases, and 5 bases stayed unmatched. CDR3 length equals 14 residues. The chain's CDR3 is CAISRQGRNSPLHF. The CDR3 DNA reads TGTGCCATCAGTCGACAGGGTCGCAATTCACCCCTCCACTTT.